Listed below are T cell receptor beta chains from one sample, sequenced in a study of T cell responses to AZD1222 COVID-19 vaccine. Some clones are missing from TCRdb's copy, which holds only in-frame ones; the method was immunoSEQ multiplex PCR. The table includes about 140,000 clones, approximately 91% detected once. The sample consisted of peripheral blood, taken on day 0 of AZD1222 vaccination. The receptors here all came from an adult in good health. The CDR3 runs from the conserved cysteine through the conserved F or W. Each record gives: J gene, V gene, CDR3 protein.

j_call: TRBJ1-5; v_call: TRBV5-6; cdr3_aa: CASSGLQISYQPQHF
j_call: TRBJ1-1; v_call: TRBV10-3; cdr3_aa: CAIKEGGTEAFF
j_call: TRBJ1-2; v_call: TRBV21-1; cdr3_aa: CASSKGKQGATYGYTF
j_call: TRBJ2-3; v_call: TRBV5-8; cdr3_aa: CASSLEPSTDTQYF
j_call: TRBJ1-6; v_call: TRBV5-5; cdr3_aa: CASSLTGGSYNSPLHF
j_call: TRBJ1-3; v_call: TRBV5-1; cdr3_aa: CASSVDRGTGNTIYF
j_call: TRBJ2-3; v_call: TRBV7-2; cdr3_aa: CASSARTSGRADTQYF
j_call: TRBJ1-1; v_call: TRBV9; cdr3_aa: CASSVARGTEAFF
j_call: TRBJ2-5; v_call: TRBV5-4; cdr3_aa: CASSHGLGYQETQYF
j_call: TRBJ1-2; v_call: TRBV5-4; cdr3_aa: CASLTAPNPTAGYTF
j_call: TRBJ1-1; v_call: TRBV7-9; cdr3_aa: CASSLRTGNTEAFF
j_call: TRBJ2-3; v_call: TRBV5-5; cdr3_aa: CASSLAVAGTDTQYF
j_call: TRBJ2-7; v_call: TRBV27; cdr3_aa: CASSWTGSYEQYF
j_call: TRBJ2-7; v_call: TRBV7-9; cdr3_aa: CASSRDRGHEQYF
j_call: TRBJ1-3; v_call: TRBV9; cdr3_aa: CASSGNSGNTIYF
j_call: TRBJ1-4; v_call: TRBV5-1; cdr3_aa: CASSARTGWKGNEKLFF
j_call: TRBJ1-5; v_call: TRBV7-9; cdr3_aa: CASGAGGTESNQPQHF
j_call: TRBJ2-5; v_call: TRBV11-2; cdr3_aa: CASSLGTSGRRETQYF
j_call: TRBJ2-5; v_call: TRBV19; cdr3_aa: CASSATRRLEETQYF
j_call: TRBJ1-5; v_call: TRBV6-5; cdr3_aa: CASSENLSNQPQHF
j_call: TRBJ2-7; v_call: TRBV6-5; cdr3_aa: CASSRESFYEQYF
j_call: TRBJ2-7; v_call: TRBV27; cdr3_aa: CASSLLIDEEQYF
j_call: TRBJ1-5; v_call: TRBV6-5; cdr3_aa: CATTTANQPQHF
j_call: TRBJ2-1; v_call: TRBV6-6; cdr3_aa: CASSSNYNEQFF
j_call: TRBJ1-2; v_call: TRBV28; cdr3_aa: CASSLLGSYGYTF
j_call: TRBJ1-5; v_call: TRBV4-2; cdr3_aa: CASSQDPSGRGNQPQHF
j_call: TRBJ1-1; v_call: TRBV19; cdr3_aa: CASSMSALSEAFF
j_call: TRBJ2-3; v_call: TRBV12-5; cdr3_aa: CASGLVPTDTQYF
j_call: TRBJ2-3; v_call: TRBV18; cdr3_aa: CASSPELLSTDTQYF
j_call: TRBJ1-1; v_call: TRBV27; cdr3_aa: CASSLAMNTEAFF
j_call: TRBJ2-1; v_call: TRBV15; cdr3_aa: CATSRDLAGGPINEQFF
j_call: TRBJ1-2; v_call: TRBV6-5; cdr3_aa: CASTAGGDYTF
j_call: TRBJ2-4; v_call: TRBV7-9; cdr3_aa: CASSLSGVNIQYF
j_call: TRBJ2-1; v_call: TRBV5-5; cdr3_aa: CASSFRTPHNEQFF
j_call: TRBJ2-6; v_call: TRBV2; cdr3_aa: CASSERGRGAGANVLTF
j_call: TRBJ2-1; v_call: TRBV10-3; cdr3_aa: CASATGNEQFF
j_call: TRBJ1-1; v_call: TRBV6-4; cdr3_aa: CASSDSVGTATEAFF
j_call: TRBJ1-1; v_call: TRBV2; cdr3_aa: CAIIRDGQKNTEAFF
j_call: TRBJ1-3; v_call: TRBV5-6; cdr3_aa: CASRQSGNTIYF
j_call: TRBJ1-6; v_call: TRBV18; cdr3_aa: CASSPKGAIDNSPLHF
j_call: TRBJ2-5; v_call: TRBV6-5; cdr3_aa: CASSSARGIPETQYF
j_call: TRBJ1-1; v_call: TRBV19; cdr3_aa: CASSLRGGSMNTEAFF
j_call: TRBJ2-3; v_call: TRBV3-1/TRBV3-2; cdr3_aa: CASSHTGFADTQYF
j_call: TRBJ1-2; v_call: TRBV5-8; cdr3_aa: CASSFARGLDGYTF
j_call: TRBJ1-2; v_call: TRBV28; cdr3_aa: CASSLGLYGYTF
j_call: TRBJ1-5; v_call: TRBV6-5; cdr3_aa: CASRLTENSNQPQHF
j_call: TRBJ1-6; v_call: TRBV6-2/TRBV6-3; cdr3_aa: CASSSSGTGFSPLHF
j_call: TRBJ1-2; v_call: TRBV6-5; cdr3_aa: CASSYSSQGGLGYTF
j_call: TRBJ2-7; v_call: TRBV18; cdr3_aa: CASSRGGTGGLGSYEQYF
j_call: TRBJ2-6; v_call: TRBV5-1; cdr3_aa: CASNELSSGANVLTF
j_call: TRBJ1-2; v_call: TRBV9; cdr3_aa: CASSVEVGRINGYTF
j_call: TRBJ2-1; v_call: TRBV27; cdr3_aa: CASSLGVGSEQFF
j_call: TRBJ1-2; v_call: TRBV27; cdr3_aa: CASSLKGGGNYGYTF
j_call: TRBJ2-5; v_call: TRBV15; cdr3_aa: CATSRSYESETQYF
j_call: TRBJ1-2; v_call: TRBV19; cdr3_aa: CASSPAGGSYGYTF
j_call: TRBJ2-1; v_call: TRBV6-5; cdr3_aa: CASSSSGTGDYIGQFF
j_call: TRBJ2-3; v_call: TRBV11-1; cdr3_aa: CASSSGRGQDTQYF
j_call: TRBJ1-3; v_call: TRBV7-9; cdr3_aa: CASSLATGSGNTIYF